A single sample is the source of the 2 T cell receptor beta chains below, sequenced in a study of shared T cell receptors in the human thymus. TCRdb's copy holds only in-frame clones and misses some; the assay was immunoSEQ multiplex PCR. The sample lists 640,000 or so clones; about 87% were seen once. The same sample was also studied in work on human thymus T cells.

The sample was thymocytes. The source of these receptors is a boy in the first two years of life with a congenital heart defect.

This chain connects TRBV5-1 to TRBJ2-1, with 12 bases that match TRBD2. Trimming cost V 4 bases and J 5 bases; bases outside gene matches: 13. The germline gives CDR1 SGHRS, CDR2 YFSETQ. This CDR3 has 18 residues. This CDR3 reads CASSELAGGRSFNNEQFF. CDR3 nucleotide sequence: TGCGCCAGCAGCGAGCTAGCGGGGGGGCGGAGTTTTAACAATGAGCAGTTCTTC.

The chain joins TRBV14 to TRBJ1-2; D possibly corresponds to TRBD1 (5 bases). V lost 0 bases and J lost 4, with 12 bases in between. Germline loops: CDR1 SGHDN, CDR2 FVKESK. The CDR3 contains 15 residues. The DNA for the CDR3 is TGTGCCAGCAGCCAAGATGCGGACACTACCTATGGCTACACCTTC. Amino acid sequence: CASSQDADTTYGYTF. The full variable domain, in which reference TRBV14 and TRBJ1-2 provide the parts outside the CDR3, is EAGVTQFPSHSVIEKGQTVTLRCDPISGHDNLYWYRRVMGKEIKFLLHFVKESKQDESGMPNNRFLAERTGGTYSTLKVQPAELEDSGVYFCASSQDADTTYGYTFGSGTRLTVV.